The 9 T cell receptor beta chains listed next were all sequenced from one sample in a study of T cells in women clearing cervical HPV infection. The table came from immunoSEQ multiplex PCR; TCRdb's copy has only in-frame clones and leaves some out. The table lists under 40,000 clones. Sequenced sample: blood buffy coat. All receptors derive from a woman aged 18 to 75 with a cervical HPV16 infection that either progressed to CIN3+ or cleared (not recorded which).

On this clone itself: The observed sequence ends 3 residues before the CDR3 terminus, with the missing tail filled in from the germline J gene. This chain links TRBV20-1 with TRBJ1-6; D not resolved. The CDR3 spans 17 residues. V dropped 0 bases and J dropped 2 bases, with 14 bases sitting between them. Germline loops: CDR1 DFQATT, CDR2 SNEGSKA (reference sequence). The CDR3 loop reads CSARDGTVITYNSPLHF. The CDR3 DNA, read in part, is TGCAGTGCTAGAGACGGAACAGTGATCACCTATAATTCACCC.

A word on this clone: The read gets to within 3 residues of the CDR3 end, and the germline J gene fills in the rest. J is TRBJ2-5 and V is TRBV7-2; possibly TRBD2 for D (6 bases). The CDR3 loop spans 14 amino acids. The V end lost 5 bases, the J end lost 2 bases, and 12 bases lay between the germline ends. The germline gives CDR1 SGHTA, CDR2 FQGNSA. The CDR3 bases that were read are TGTGCCAGCAGCCCACATAGCGGACAAGAGACC. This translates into CASSPHSGQET. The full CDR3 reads CASSPHSGQETQYF.

The CDR3 protein is CASKMTLGSKETQYF. Incomplete CDR3 DNA: TGTGCCAGTAAGATGACTCTCGGGTCCAAAGAGACG. This rearrangement joins TRBV19 to TRBJ2-3; no definite D call. The read finishes 3 residues shy of the CDR3 end, and the germline J gene is used to complete it. The CDR3 spans 15 residues. Germline assignment: CDR1 LNHDA and CDR2 SQIVND (reference sequence).

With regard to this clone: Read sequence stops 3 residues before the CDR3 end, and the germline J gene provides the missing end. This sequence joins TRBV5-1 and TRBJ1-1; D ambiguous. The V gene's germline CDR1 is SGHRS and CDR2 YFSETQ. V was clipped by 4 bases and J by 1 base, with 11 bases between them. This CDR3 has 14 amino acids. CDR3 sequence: CASSNAPENTEAFF. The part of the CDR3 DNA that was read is TGCGCCAGCAGCAACGCCCCAGAGAACACTGAA.

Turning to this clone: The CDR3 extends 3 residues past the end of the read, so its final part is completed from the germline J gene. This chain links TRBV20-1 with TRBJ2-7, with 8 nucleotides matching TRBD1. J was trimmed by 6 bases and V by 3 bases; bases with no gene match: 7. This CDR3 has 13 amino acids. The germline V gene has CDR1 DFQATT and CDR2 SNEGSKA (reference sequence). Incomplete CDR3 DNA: TGCAGTGCTAGCCTTGGGACAGGAACCGAG. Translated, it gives CSASLGTGTE. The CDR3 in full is CSASLGTGTEQYF.

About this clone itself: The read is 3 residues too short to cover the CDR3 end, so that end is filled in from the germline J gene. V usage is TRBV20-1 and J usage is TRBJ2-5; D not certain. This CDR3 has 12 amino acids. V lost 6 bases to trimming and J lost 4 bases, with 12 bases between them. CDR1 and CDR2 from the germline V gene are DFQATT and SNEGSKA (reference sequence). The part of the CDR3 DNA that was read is TGCAGTGCCTCGCCGAGTAGAGAGACC. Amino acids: CSASPSRET. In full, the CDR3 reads CSASPSRETQYF.

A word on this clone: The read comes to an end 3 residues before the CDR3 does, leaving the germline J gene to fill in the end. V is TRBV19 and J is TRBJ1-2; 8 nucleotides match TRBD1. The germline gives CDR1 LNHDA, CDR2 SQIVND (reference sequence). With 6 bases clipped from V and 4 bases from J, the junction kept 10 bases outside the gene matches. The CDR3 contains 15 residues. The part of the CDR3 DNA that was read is TGTGCCAGTAGGGGCAGCCGGGACAGGACCTATGGC. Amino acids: CASRGSRDRTYG. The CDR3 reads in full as CASRGSRDRTYGYTF.

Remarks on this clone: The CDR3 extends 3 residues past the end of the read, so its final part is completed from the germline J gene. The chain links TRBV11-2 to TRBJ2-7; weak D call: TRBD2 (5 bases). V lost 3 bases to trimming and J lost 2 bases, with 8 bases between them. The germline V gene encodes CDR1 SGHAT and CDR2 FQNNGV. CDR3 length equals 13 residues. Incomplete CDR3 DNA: TGTGCCAGCAGCTTCGGCGGGCCCTACGAG. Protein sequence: CASSFGGPYE. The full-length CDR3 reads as CASSFGGPYEQYF.

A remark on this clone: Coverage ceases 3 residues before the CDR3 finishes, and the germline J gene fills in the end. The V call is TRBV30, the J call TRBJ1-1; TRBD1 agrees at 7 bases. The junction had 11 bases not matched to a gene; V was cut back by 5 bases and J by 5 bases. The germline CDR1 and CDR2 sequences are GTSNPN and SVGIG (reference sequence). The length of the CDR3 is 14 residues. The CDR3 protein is CAWVRTGDPTEAFF. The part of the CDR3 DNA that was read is TGTGCCTGGGTCAGAACAGGGGATCCAACTGAA.